Below are 8 T cell receptor beta chains sequenced from a single sample in a study of CD8 T cells in ankylosing spondylitis. TCRdb processed the 5' RACE reads anew with MiXCR; each CDR3 protein has one entry. The sample holds hundreds of thousands of distinct CDR3 sequences, around 9.1% seen once. The sequencing input was blood, either unsorted or a sorted T cell fraction (not recorded which). All receptors derive from a male donor with ankylosing spondylitis or in good health (not recorded which).

This clonotype was observed at least ten times. This chain links TRBV6-5 with TRBJ1-2; 9 positions agree with TRBD1. V shed 3 bases, J shed 6 bases, and the junction held 14 bases outside the gene matches. The CDR3 has 17 residues. Germline V gives CDR1 MNHEY, CDR2 SVGAGI. DNA of the CDR3: TGTGCCAGCAGTTATGGGACAGGGCGGGCACATATCCATGGCTACACCTTC. Amino acids: CASSYGTGRAHIHGYTF.

This clonotype was seen at least ten times. The CDR3 DNA reads TGCGCCAGCAGCTTCGGACAGCCTTCATACGAGCAGTACTTC. Its translation: CASSFGQPSYEQYF. The chain joins TRBV5-1 to TRBJ2-7; TRBD1 might be the D (6 bases). CDR3 length: 14 residues. CDR1 is SGHRS and CDR2 is YFSETQ in the germline V gene. Trimming stripped 2 bases from V and 4 bases from J, with 13 bases between.

This clonotype was recorded many times. The rearrangement joins TRBV20-1 to TRBJ2-3; 7 bases line up with TRBD2. CDR1 and CDR2 (germline): DFQATT, SNEGSKA (reference sequence). Trimming took 3 bases from V and 8 from J; bases not matched to a gene: 5. CDR3 size: 12 residues. The CDR3 region is CSARAGVGTQYF. As DNA, the CDR3 is TGCAGTGCTAGGGCGGGGGTGGGTACGCAGTATTTT.

The chain employs TRBV11-2 and TRBJ2-1; 11 bases are a match to TRBD2. The CDR3 runs 18 residues. In germline, CDR1 is SGHAT, CDR2 FQNNGV. V was pared by 4 bases and J by 4 bases, with 12 bases of the junction left unmatched. In DNA, the CDR3 is TGTGCCAGCAGCTCTCCACCCGGGACTAGCGGTTCATACAATGAGCAGTTCTTC. Protein product: CASSSPPGTSGSYNEQFF.

This clonotype occurred many times. V gene TRBV5-1 combines with J gene TRBJ2-1; the D gene could be TRBD1 or TRBD2 (5 bases each). Germline CDR1 is SGHRS and CDR2 is YFSETQ. With 3 bases removed from V and 8 bases from J, the gap between germline ends came to 18 bases. CDR3 length: 15 amino acids. The CDR3 sequence: CASSWPGSRGDEQFF. DNA of the CDR3: TGCGCCAGCAGCTGGCCGGGGTCACGAGGGGATGAGCAGTTCTTC.

The table lists this clonotype with a few counts. The chain couples TRBV3-1 to TRBJ2-7; 9 bases match TRBD2. J lost 0 bases, V lost 4 bases, and 10 bases had no gene match. This CDR3 is built from 17 residues. CDR1 is LGHDT, CDR2 YNNKEL, per germline (reference sequence). In DNA, the CDR3 is TGTGCCAGCAGCCCCGTGGCAGCGGGAGGTCCCTCCTACGAGCAGTACTTC. It codes for CASSPVAAGGPSYEQYF.

This clonotype was picked up many times. V and J are TRBV18 and TRBJ1-1; TRBD1 might be the D (5 bases). The V gene lost 2 bases and the J gene lost 6 bases, with 13 bases spanning the gap. The CDR3 sequence is 14 residues long. CDR1 and CDR2 from the germline V gene are KGHSH and LQKENI. The CDR3 nucleotides read TGTGCCAGCTCACCATCCGGGGCGACCGCTGAAGCTTTCTTT. As protein: CASSPSGATAEAFF.

V and J are TRBV19 and TRBJ1-6; the match to TRBD1 covers 7 bases. CDR3 length equals 14 residues. V was pared by 5 bases and J by 6 bases, with 4 bases of the junction left unmatched. The germline V gene encodes CDR1 LNHDA and CDR2 SQIVND (reference sequence). The CDR3 nucleotides read TGTGCCAGTAGTTCAGGGGGAAGTAATTCACCCCTCCACTTT. Translating it yields CASSSGGSNSPLHF.